Listed below are T cell receptor beta chains from one sample, sequenced in a study of blood T cell repertoires in COVID-19. The method was immunoSEQ multiplex PCR; TCRdb's version includes in-frame clones alone and lacks a portion of them. The profile shows 140,000 to 150,000 clones, more than 80% of them singletons. The sample taken for sequencing was PBMCs or T cells enriched from blood (not recorded which). The receptor source for this set is a man between 45 and 60 years old who had recovered from COVID-19. Both conserved end residues are part of each CDR3. The order of the fields is clone size, D gene, V gene, J gene, CDR3 DNA, CDR3 protein. A D gene is named only where the DNA matches it firmly. The listing skips clone size in some rows; elsewhere it reads once, few, many or a size class.

abundance: once
d_gene: -
v_gene: TRBV18
j_gene: TRBJ2-6
CDR3nt: TGTGCCAGCTCACACTCCTCCGACTCTGGGGCCAACGTCCTGACTTTC
CDR3aa: CASSHSSDSGANVLTF

abundance: few
d_gene: -
v_gene: TRBV19
j_gene: TRBJ2-2
CDR3nt: TGTGCCAGTAGCAAGACAGTCACCGGGGAGCTGTTTTTT
CDR3aa: CASSKTVTGELFF

abundance: -
d_gene: -
v_gene: TRBV30
j_gene: TRBJ1-4
CDR3nt: TGTGCCTGGACCTACGGACTTGGGGATGAAAAACTGTTTTTT
CDR3aa: CAWTYGLGDEKLFF

abundance: once
d_gene: TRBD1
v_gene: TRBV28
j_gene: TRBJ1-2
CDR3nt: TGTGCCAGCAGTCGACCACAGGGGGGACGAGGTTGCACCTTC
CDR3aa: CASSRPQGGRGCTF

abundance: -
d_gene: TRBD2
v_gene: TRBV11-3
j_gene: TRBJ2-1
CDR3nt: TGTGCCAGCAGCTTCACTAGCGGGGGAGAGCAGTTCTTC
CDR3aa: CASSFTSGGEQFF

abundance: -
d_gene: -
v_gene: TRBV12-3/TRBV12-4
j_gene: TRBJ1-1
CDR3nt: TGTGCCAGCAGGCGGGGAGGGGTAACTGAAGCTTTCTTT
CDR3aa: CASRRGGVTEAFF

abundance: -
d_gene: -
v_gene: TRBV18
j_gene: TRBJ1-1
CDR3nt: TGTGCCAGCAGCCGCGTGAACACTGAAGCTTTCTTT
CDR3aa: CASSRVNTEAFF

abundance: -
d_gene: -
v_gene: TRBV7-3
j_gene: TRBJ2-5
CDR3nt: TGTGCCAGCAGCCTTGGGGGGGCCCGAGAGACCCAGTACTTC
CDR3aa: CASSLGGARETQYF

abundance: -
d_gene: -
v_gene: TRBV19
j_gene: TRBJ1-1
CDR3nt: TGTGCCAGTAGTACCAGGGCAAACACTGAAGCTTTCTTT
CDR3aa: CASSTRANTEAFF

abundance: -
d_gene: TRBD1
v_gene: TRBV19
j_gene: TRBJ2-2
CDR3nt: TGTGCCAGTAGTATAGAGGGGGGACAGGGGAACACCGGGGAGCTGTTTTTT
CDR3aa: CASSIEGGQGNTGELFF

abundance: -
d_gene: -
v_gene: TRBV5-1
j_gene: TRBJ2-5
CDR3nt: TGCGCCAGCAGCTTGGTTGGGCCCTCTCAAGAGACCCAGTACTTC
CDR3aa: CASSLVGPSQETQYF

abundance: few
d_gene: TRBD1
v_gene: TRBV18
j_gene: TRBJ2-1
CDR3nt: TGTGCCAGCTCACCACCTAAACAGGGGGCGCGCAATGAGCAGTTCTTC
CDR3aa: CASSPPKQGARNEQFF

abundance: -
d_gene: -
v_gene: TRBV7-9
j_gene: TRBJ2-5
CDR3nt: TGTGCCAGCAGCTTAGATTTTGGAGGGTTGGAGACCCAGTACTTC
CDR3aa: CASSLDFGGLETQYF

abundance: -
d_gene: TRBD2
v_gene: TRBV6-1
j_gene: TRBJ2-2
CDR3nt: TGTGCCAGCAGTGAAAGGAAGCGGGAAATCGGGGAGCTGTTTTTT
CDR3aa: CASSERKREIGELFF

abundance: -
d_gene: -
v_gene: TRBV7-8
j_gene: TRBJ1-2
CDR3nt: TGTGCCAGCAGCCTCGAGGGCACCTTCTATGGCTACACCTTC
CDR3aa: CASSLEGTFYGYTF